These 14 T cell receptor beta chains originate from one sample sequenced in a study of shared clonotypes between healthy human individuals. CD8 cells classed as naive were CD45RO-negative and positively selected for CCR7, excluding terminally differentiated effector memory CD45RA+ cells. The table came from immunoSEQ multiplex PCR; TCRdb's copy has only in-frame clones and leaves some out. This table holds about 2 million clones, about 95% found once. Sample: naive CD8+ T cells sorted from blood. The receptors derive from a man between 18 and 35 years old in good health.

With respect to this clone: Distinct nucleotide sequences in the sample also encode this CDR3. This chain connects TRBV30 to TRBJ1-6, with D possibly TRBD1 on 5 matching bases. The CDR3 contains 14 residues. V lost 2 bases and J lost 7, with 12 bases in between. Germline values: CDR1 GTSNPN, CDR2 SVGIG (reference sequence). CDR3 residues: CAWSTGTANSPLHF. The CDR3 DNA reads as TGTGCCTGGAGTACCGGGACGGCGAATTCACCCCTCCACTTT.

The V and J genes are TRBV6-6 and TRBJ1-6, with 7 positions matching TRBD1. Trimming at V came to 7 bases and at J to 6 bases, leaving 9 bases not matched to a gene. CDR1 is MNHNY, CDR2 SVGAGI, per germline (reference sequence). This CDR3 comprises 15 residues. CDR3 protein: CASTPTGSSNSPLHF. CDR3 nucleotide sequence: TGTGCCAGCACCCCGACAGGGTCCAGTAATTCACCCCTCCACTTT.

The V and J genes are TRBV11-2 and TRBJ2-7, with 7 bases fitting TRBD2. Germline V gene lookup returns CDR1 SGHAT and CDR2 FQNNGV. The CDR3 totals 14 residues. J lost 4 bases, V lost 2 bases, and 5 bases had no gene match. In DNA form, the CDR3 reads TGTGCCAGCAGCTTACCAGGGAGGGGTTACGAGCAGTACTTC. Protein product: CASSLPGRGYEQYF.

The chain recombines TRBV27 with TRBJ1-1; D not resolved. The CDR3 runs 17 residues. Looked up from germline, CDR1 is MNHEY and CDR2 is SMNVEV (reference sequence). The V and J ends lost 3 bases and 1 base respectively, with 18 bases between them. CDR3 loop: CASSFLARAERNTEAFF. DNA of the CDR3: TGTGCCAGCAGTTTTTTAGCAAGGGCGGAAAGGAACACTGAAGCTTTCTTT.

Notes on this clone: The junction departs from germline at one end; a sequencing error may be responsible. CDR3 nucleotides: TGTGCTAGCAGCACTCGGACTAGCGGGAGAATCTACGAGCAGTACTTC. Protein sequence: CASSTRTSGRIYEQYF. This chain connects TRBV7-7 to TRBJ2-7; TRBD2 matches 13 bases. The length of the CDR3 is 16 residues. In germline, CDR1 is SSHAT, CDR2 FNYEAQ (reference sequence).

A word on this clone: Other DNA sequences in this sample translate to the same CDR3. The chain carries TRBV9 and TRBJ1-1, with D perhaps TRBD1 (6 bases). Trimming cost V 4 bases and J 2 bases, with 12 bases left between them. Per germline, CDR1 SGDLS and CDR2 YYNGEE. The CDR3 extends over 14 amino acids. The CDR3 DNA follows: TGTGCCAGCAGCCCCCGAGGGGGAAACACTGAAGCTTTCTTT. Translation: CASSPRGGNTEAFF. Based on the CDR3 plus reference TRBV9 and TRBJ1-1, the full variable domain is DSGVTQTPKHLITATGQRVTLRCSPRSGDLSVYWYQQSLDQGLQFLIQYYNGEERAKGNILERFSAQQFPDLHSELNLSSLELGDSALYFCASSPRGGNTEAFFGQGTRLTVV.

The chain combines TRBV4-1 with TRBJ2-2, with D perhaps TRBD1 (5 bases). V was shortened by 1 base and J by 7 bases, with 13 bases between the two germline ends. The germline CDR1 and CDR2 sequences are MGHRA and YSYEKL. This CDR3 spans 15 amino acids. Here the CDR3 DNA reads TGCGCCAGCAGCCAAGGGGCAGGGAATAGCGGGGAGCTGTTTTTT. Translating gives CASSQGAGNSGELFF.

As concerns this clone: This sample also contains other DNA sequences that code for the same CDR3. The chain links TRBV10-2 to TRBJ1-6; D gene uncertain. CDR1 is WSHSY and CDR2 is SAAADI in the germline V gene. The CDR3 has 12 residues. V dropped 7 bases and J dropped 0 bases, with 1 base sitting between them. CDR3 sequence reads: CASTSYNSPLHF. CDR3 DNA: TGCGCCAGCACCTCCTATAATTCACCCCTCCACTTT.

As DNA, the CDR3 is TGTGCCAGCTCACCACTAGCGGGACCCTCCTACAATGAGCAGTTCTTC. It codes for CASSPLAGPSYNEQFF. The genes are TRBV18 and TRBJ2-1, with 8 bases fitting TRBD2. There are 16 residues in the CDR3. The J segment lost 0 bases and the V segment lost 1 base, leaving 2 bases of the junction unmatched. Germline V lookup: CDR1 KGHSH, CDR2 LQKENI.

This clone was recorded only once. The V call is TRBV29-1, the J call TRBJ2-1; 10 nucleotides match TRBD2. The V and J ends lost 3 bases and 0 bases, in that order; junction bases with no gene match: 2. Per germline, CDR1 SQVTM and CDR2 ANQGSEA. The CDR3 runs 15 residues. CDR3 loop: CSVEGLASSYNEQFF. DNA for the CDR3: TGCAGCGTTGAGGGACTAGCGAGCTCCTACAATGAGCAGTTCTTC.

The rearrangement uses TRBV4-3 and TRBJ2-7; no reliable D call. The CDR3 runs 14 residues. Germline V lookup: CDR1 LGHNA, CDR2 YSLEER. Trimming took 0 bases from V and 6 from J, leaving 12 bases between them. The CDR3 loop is CASSQDRVYGEQYF. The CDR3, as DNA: TGCGCCAGCAGCCAAGATCGGGTGTACGGCGAGCAGTACTTC.

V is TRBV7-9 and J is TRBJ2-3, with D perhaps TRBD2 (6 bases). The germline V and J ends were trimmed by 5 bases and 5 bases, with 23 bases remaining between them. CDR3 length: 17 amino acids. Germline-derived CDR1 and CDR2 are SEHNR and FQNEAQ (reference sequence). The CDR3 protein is CASSPGHGGKEGDTQYF. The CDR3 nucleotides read TGTGCCAGCAGCCCCGGACATGGGGGAAAGGAGGGAGATACGCAGTATTTT.

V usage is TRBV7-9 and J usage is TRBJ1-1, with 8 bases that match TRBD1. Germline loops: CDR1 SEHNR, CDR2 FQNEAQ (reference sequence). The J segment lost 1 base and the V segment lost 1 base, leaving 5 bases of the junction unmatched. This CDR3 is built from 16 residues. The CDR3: CASSLGRGRENTEAFF. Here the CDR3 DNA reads TGTGCCAGCAGCTTAGGCAGGGGGCGAGAGAACACTGAAGCTTTCTTT.

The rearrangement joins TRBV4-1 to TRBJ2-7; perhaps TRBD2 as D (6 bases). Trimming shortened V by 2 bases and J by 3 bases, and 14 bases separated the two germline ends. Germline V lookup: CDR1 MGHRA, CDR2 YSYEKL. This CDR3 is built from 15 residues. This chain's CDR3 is CASSQRVLANYEQYF. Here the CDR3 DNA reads TGCGCCAGCAGCCAAAGGGTCCTAGCGAACTACGAGCAGTACTTC.